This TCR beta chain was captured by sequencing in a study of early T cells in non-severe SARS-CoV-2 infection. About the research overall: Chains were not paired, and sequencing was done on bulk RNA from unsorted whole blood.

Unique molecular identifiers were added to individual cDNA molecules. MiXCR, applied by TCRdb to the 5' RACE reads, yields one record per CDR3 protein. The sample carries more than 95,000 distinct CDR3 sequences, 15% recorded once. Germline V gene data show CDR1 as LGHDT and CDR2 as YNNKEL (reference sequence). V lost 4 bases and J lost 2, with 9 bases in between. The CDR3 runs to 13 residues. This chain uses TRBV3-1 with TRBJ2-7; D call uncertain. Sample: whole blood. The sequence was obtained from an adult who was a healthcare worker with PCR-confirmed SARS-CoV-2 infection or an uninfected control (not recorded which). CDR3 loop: CASSRGSPYEQYF. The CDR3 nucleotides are TGTGCCAGCAGCCGGGGATCTCCCTACGAGCAGTACTTC.